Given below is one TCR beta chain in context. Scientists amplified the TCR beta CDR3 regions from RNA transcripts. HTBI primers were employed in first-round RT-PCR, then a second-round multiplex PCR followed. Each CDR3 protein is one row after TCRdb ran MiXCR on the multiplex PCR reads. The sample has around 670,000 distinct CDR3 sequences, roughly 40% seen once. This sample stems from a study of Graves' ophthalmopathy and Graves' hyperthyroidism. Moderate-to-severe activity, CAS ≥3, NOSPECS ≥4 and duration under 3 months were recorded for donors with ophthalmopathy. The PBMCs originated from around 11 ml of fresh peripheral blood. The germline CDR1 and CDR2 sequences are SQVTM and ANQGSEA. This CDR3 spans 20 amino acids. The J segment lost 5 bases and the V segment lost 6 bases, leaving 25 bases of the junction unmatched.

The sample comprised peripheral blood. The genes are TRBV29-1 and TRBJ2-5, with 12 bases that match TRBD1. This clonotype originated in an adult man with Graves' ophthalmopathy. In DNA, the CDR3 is TGCAGCGTCGCTCGGGGGGGACAGGGGGCGCGGGAGGGCCTGGGGGAGACCCAGTACTTC. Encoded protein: CSVARGGQGAREGLGETQYF.